The 18 T cell receptor beta chains reported below all come from one sample, sequenced in a study of cytomegalovirus exposure and HLA in healthy donors. The PCR used 60 Vbeta and 13 Jbeta primers. The method was immunoSEQ multiplex PCR; TCRdb's version includes in-frame clones alone and lacks a portion of them. The table lists tens of thousands of clones, around 86% of them singletons. Sequences were obtained from PBMCs. These receptors all stem from a man aged 25-45 years in good health and CMV-seropositive.

J is TRBJ1-5 and V is TRBV21-1; whether TRBD1, the table's D call, matches the DNA was not checked. TRBV21-1 is given as a pseudogene. This CDR3 is 18 amino acids long. Here the CDR3 reads CASSRPRDRGLSNQPQHF. The DNA of the CDR3 is TGTGCCAGCAGCAGACCTAGGGACAGGGGCTTGAGCAATCAGCCCCAGCATTTT.

The table lists this clone with a few counts. This chain uses TRBV7-9 with TRBJ1-3, with TRBD1 matching over 10 bases. This CDR3 is built from 15 residues. Trimming removed 6 bases from V and 3 bases from J; junction bases left unmatched: 5. Germline V gene lookup returns CDR1 SEHNR and CDR2 FQNEAQ (reference sequence). CDR3 sequence: CASSRQGALGNTIYF. The CDR3 DNA reads as TGTGCCAGCAGTAGACAGGGGGCACTTGGAAACACCATATATTTT.

The rearrangement uses TRBV30 and TRBJ2-3, with a tentative D call TRBD1 (6 bases). Germline V lookup: CDR1 GTSNPN, CDR2 SVGIG (reference sequence). Trimming took 4 bases from V and 0 from J, leaving 14 bases between them. This CDR3 region has 15 residues. As DNA, the CDR3 is TGTGCCTGGACTATACTAGGACAGAGCACAGATACGCAGTATTTT. Amino acid sequence: CAWTILGQSTDTQYF.

The chain is built from TRBV11-2 and TRBJ2-2, with a possible D match to TRBD2 (6 bases). Trimming removed 0 bases at V and 8 bases at J, with 19 bases between. Looked up from germline, CDR1 is SGHAT and CDR2 is FQNNGV. This CDR3 is 17 amino acids long. CDR3: CASSLDGGLGGSGELFF. CDR3 nucleotide sequence: TGTGCCAGCAGCTTAGATGGGGGACTCGGAGGTTCAGGGGAGCTGTTTTTT.

This clone has a single count. V gene TRBV10-3 combines with J gene TRBJ2-2; a weak D match, TRBD2 (7 bases). The germline gives CDR1 ENHRY, CDR2 SYGVKD. This CDR3 region has 16 residues. Trimming left V 10 bases short and J 0 bases short, with 18 bases between. This chain's CDR3 is CATKAGHSPNTGELFF. CDR3 coding DNA: TGTGCCACAAAAGCGGGACACTCCCCGAACACCGGGGAGCTGTTTTTT.

The chain couples TRBV11-3 to TRBJ2-5, with TRBD1 identical over 9 bases. CDR1 is SGHNT and CDR2 is YENEEA in the germline V gene. CDR3 size: 17 residues. With 3 bases clipped from V and 1 base from J, the junction kept 9 bases outside the gene matches. The CDR3 protein is CASSFGSTGGSQETQYF. CDR3 nucleotide sequence: TGTGCCAGCAGCTTTGGGTCTACAGGGGGCTCCCAAGAGACCCAGTACTTC.

The chain is built from TRBV7-9 and TRBJ2-1; 7 nucleotides match TRBD2. Germline CDR1 and CDR2: SEHNR and FQNEAQ (reference sequence). Losses at the gene ends were 4 bases for V and 0 bases for J; bases not matched to a gene: 3. The CDR3 is 15 amino acids. Here the CDR3 reads CASSWGGDSYNEQFF. CDR3 DNA sequence: TGTGCCAGCAGCTGGGGAGGGGACTCCTACAATGAGCAGTTCTTC.

This clone was seen once. This chain uses TRBV5-6 with TRBJ2-5; 12 nucleotides line up with TRBD2. The trim removed 3 bases at V and 5 bases at J, leaving 5 bases unmatched. Germline V lookup: CDR1 SGHDT, CDR2 YYEEEE. The CDR3 totals 15 residues. CDR3 sequence: CASSSRLAGVETQYF. The CDR3 nucleotides read TGTGCCAGCAGCTCTCGACTAGCGGGAGTGGAGACCCAGTACTTC. The whole variable domain, filled in from reference TRBV5-6 and TRBJ2-5, reads DAGVTQSPTHLIKTRGQQVTLRCSPKSGHDTVSWYQQALGQGPQFIFQYYEEEERQRGNFPDRFSGHQFPNYSSELNVNALLLGDSALYLCASSSRLAGVETQYFGPGTRLLVL.

J is TRBJ1-1 and V is TRBV27, with unresolved D. Per germline, CDR1 MNHEY and CDR2 SMNVEV (reference sequence). Trimming removed 5 bases at V and 5 bases at J, with 15 bases between. There are 14 residues in the CDR3. CDR3 in DNA: TGTGCCAGCAGTCCGGGAGTCAGGAAGACTGAAGCTTTCTTT. This encodes CASSPGVRKTEAFF.

This sequence joins TRBV18 and TRBJ1-3; 10 bases agree with TRBD1. CDR3 length equals 15 residues. V trimming: 5 bases; J trimming: 2 bases; junction bases outside the gene matches: 3. CDR1 is KGHSH, CDR2 LQKENI, per germline. DNA for the CDR3: TGTGCCAGCTCATCAGGGACAGGGGCTGGAAACACCATATATTTT. It codes for CASSSGTGAGNTIYF.

The chain recombines TRBV2 with TRBJ1-5, with D hard to call. In germline, CDR1 is SNHLY, CDR2 FYNNEI. CDR3 size: 12 residues. Trimming removed 4 bases from V and 8 bases from J, with 9 bases in between. The CDR3 protein is CASSGGSEPQHF. In DNA, the CDR3 is TGTGCCAGCAGTGGCGGTTCGGAGCCCCAGCATTTT.

The chain uses TRBV5-1 and TRBJ2-1, with D tentatively TRBD1 (5 bases). Germline V gene lookup returns CDR1 SGHRS and CDR2 YFSETQ. This CDR3 region has 15 residues. Trimming took 0 bases from V and 9 from J, leaving 16 bases between them. CDR3: CASSLVGAERSEQFF. CDR3 sequence (DNA): TGCGCCAGCAGCTTGGTTGGGGCGGAAAGATCTGAGCAGTTCTTC.

The rearrangement links TRBV5-1 to TRBJ2-3; the match to TRBD2 covers 10 bases. The CDR3 has 15 residues. Losses at the gene ends were 6 bases for V and 3 bases for J; bases not matched to a gene: 7. Germline V gene data show CDR1 as SGHRS and CDR2 as YFSETQ. CDR3 protein: CASMFTSGKTDTQYF. The DNA of the CDR3 is TGCGCCAGCATGTTTACTAGCGGGAAGACAGATACGCAGTATTTT.

Here the CDR3 DNA reads TGCGCCAGCATTCCGGGACAGGGGGATACAGATACGCAGTATTTT. It encodes CASIPGQGDTDTQYF. The chain employs TRBV23-1 and TRBJ2-3; TRBD1 matches at 11 bases. TRBV23-1 is recorded as an ORF, its role being uncertain. The CDR3 spans 15 residues. The V gene end was trimmed by 7 bases and the J gene end by 3 bases; junction bases not matched to a gene: 6.

V and J are TRBV2 and TRBJ2-5; D remains unclear. The CDR3 is made up of 11 amino acids. The V gene's germline CDR1 is SNHLY and CDR2 FYNNEI. Trimming pared 8 bases from V and 5 bases from J, leaving 9 bases between. The CDR3 loop is CASGPWETQYF. In DNA, the CDR3 is TGTGCCAGCGGCCCATGGGAGACCCAGTACTTC. Supplemented by reference TRBV2 and TRBJ2-5, the full variable domain reads EPEVTQTPSHQVTQMGQEVILRCVPISNHLYFYWYRQILGQKVEFLVSFYNNEISEKSEIFDDQFSVERPDGSNFTLKIRSTKLEDSAMYFCASGPWETQYFGPGTRLLVL.

CDR3 DNA: TGTGCCAGCAGCCCTGGGATAATTGACAGGGGGCCCTACAATGAGCAGTTCTTC. It is translated as CASSPGIIDRGPYNEQFF. This chain connects TRBV11-3 to TRBJ2-1; 10 nucleotides align to TRBD1. Germline loops: CDR1 SGHNT, CDR2 YENEEA. This CDR3 spans 18 amino acids. The junction had 12 bases not matched to a gene; V was cut back by 5 bases and J by 2 bases.

V usage is TRBV5-1 and J usage is TRBJ2-2; 9 bases fit TRBD1. CDR3 size: 14 residues. Trimming cost V 4 bases and J 7 bases; bases outside gene matches: 5. Germline V gene sequence: CDR1 SGHRS, CDR2 YFSETQ. DNA for the CDR3: TGCGCCAGCAGCCCGGGACAGGGTAACGGGGAGCTGTTTTTT. Translating gives CASSPGQGNGELFF.

The CDR3 sequence: CASSLTGRPASYEQYF. The CDR3 bases are TGCGCCAGCAGCCTCACGGGGAGGCCCGCCTCCTACGAGCAGTACTTC. The J gene is TRBJ2-7, the V gene TRBV5-1; possibly TRBD2 for D (6 bases). Germline V gene data show CDR1 as SGHRS and CDR2 as YFSETQ. V lost 4 bases to trimming and J lost 0 bases, with 17 bases between them. This CDR3 contains 16 residues.